Sequencing of this T cell receptor (beta chain) was carried out in a study of graft-versus-host responses after intestinal transplantation. Study details: Recipients obtained multivisceral, liver-intestinal, or isolated intestinal transplants. After anti-thymocyte globulin induction, recipients took tacrolimus and steroids for 2 to 3 years.

Study observations and caveats: After transplant, early declines in HvG clones were associated with peak levels of circulating GvH clones.

As concerns this clone: Antigen unknown. A junction boundary mismatches the germline segment, possibly from a read error.

The germline gives CDR1 SGHRS, CDR2 YFSETQ. This CDR3 is 14 amino acids long. The table came from immunoSEQ multiplex PCR; TCRdb's copy has only in-frame clones and leaves some out. The sample holds about 88,000 clones, 80% to 95% seen once. The input for sequencing was unstimulated CD4+ T cells sorted from spleen or lymph node cells, taken before transplant. The chain carries TRBV5-1 and TRBJ2-3; perhaps TRBD1 as D (5 bases). The source is a human donor who was the organ donor for an intestinal transplant. Written as DNA, the CDR3 is TGCGCCAGCACCTTGGTTGGTTCAGGGGATACGCAGTATTTT. Translating it yields CASTLVGSGDTQYF.